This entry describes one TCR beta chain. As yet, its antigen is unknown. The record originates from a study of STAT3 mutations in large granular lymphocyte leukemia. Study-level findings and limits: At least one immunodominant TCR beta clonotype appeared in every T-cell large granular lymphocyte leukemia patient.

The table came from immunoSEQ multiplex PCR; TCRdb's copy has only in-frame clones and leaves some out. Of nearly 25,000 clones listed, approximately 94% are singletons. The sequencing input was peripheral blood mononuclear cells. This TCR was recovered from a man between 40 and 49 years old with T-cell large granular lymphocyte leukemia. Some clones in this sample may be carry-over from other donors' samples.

The CDR3 DNA reads TGTGCCAGCAGCTATGACAGGGCCGGCTACGAGCAGTACTTC. This gives the protein CASSYDRAGYEQYF. The rearrangement links TRBV5-6 to TRBJ2-7, with 7 bases fitting TRBD1. Germline-derived CDR1 and CDR2 are SGHDT and YYEEEE. The CDR3 has 14 residues. With 3 bases clipped from V and 3 bases from J, the junction kept 6 bases outside the gene matches.